This TCR beta chain derives from a study of sequential checkpoint blockade in melanoma. Study-level information: Matched biopsies came pretreatment and at week 13 for 20 to 25 patients.

A few counts support this clone. This table comes from immunoSEQ multiplex PCR, and its TCRdb copy is limited to in-frame clones, with some not included. The sample consists of 2,500 to 3,500 clones, approximately 19% of them appearing once. Treatment of the sample: randomized to nivolumab then ipilimumab (arm A) or the reverse (arm B). V shed 3 bases and J shed 10 bases, with 13 bases lying between them. Germline V lookup: CDR1 MNHGY, CDR2 SAAAGT. The CDR3 sequence is 14 residues long. The sequencing used tumor tissue (inferred from file names), collected from a patient given nivolumab and ipilimumab in sequence. The TCR sequence derives from a human donor with melanoma. This chain uses TRBV6-8 with TRBJ1-6; weak D call: TRBD1 (5 bases). The CDR3 DNA sequence: TGTGCCAGCAGTTATGGTCAGGGTGGATCACCCCTCCACTTT. It yields the protein CASSYGQGGSPLHF.